The TCR beta chain described here comes from a study of identical twins. Donors uniformly comprised healthy Caucasians. The CDR3 sequence is 13 residues long. With 4 bases removed from V and 4 bases from J, the gap between germline ends came to 10 bases. TCRdb re-derived calls from the 5' RACE reads in MiXCR, one entry per CDR3 protein. This sample has roughly 540,000 distinct CDR3 sequences; less than 25% occur once, and the top ten carry around 1%. This clonotype was detected a few times. Its antigen remains unknown. Study-level results: Twins' surplus sharing was weaker for beta out-of-frame sequences. An excess of low generation probability was shown by twin-shared out-of-frame alpha sequences.

The same data also went into a second study, on T cells expressing NK-cell markers. That source notes: One of eight sequenced donors was HCMV-seronegative; the other seven were seropositive.

V and J are TRBV12-3 or TRBV12-4 and TRBJ2-5; no clear D. The sequencing input was CD4+ T cells sorted from blood. The clonotype comes from a woman aged 18-30 years in good health. CDR3: CASSWSRAETQYF. The DNA of the CDR3 is TGTGCCAGCAGTTGGAGTAGGGCAGAGACCCAGTACTTC.